This T cell receptor beta chain was captured by sequencing in a study of shared clonotypes between healthy human individuals. Trimming removed 6 bases at V and 3 bases at J, with 14 bases between. Looked up from germline, CDR1 is MDHEN and CDR2 is SYDVKM. The CDR3 runs to 14 residues. Naive CD8 cells lacked CD45RO, underwent positive selection for CCR7 and left out terminally differentiated effector memory CD45RA+ cells. Donation came from healthy HIV-negative adults that had no recent acute infections or vaccinations. Assay execution took place at the deep level. As originally analysed: Junction-only sequences without quality scores were provided by ImmunoSEQ, so filtering was different. Only in-frame clones appear in the TCRdb table, and some are missing; sequencing was by immunoSEQ multiplex PCR. The V and J calls and clone size were taken over from that table, and D and trimming were inferred from the DNA. The sample carries some 630,000 clones, roughly 96% recorded once.

Material for sequencing was naive CD8+ T cells sorted from blood. The source is a woman aged 25 to 39 in good health. This chain uses TRBV28 with TRBJ1-1, with D maybe TRBD1 (5 bases). In DNA, the CDR3 is TGTGCCAGCAGGGGGACCACTTGGGACACTGAAGCTTTCTTT. It yields the protein CASRGTTWDTEAFF. The full variable domain, its missing parts supplied by reference TRBV28 and TRBJ1-1, is DVKVTQSSRYLVKRTGEKVFLECVQDMDHENMFWYRQDPGLGLRLIYFSYDVKMKEKGDIPEGYSVSREKKERFSLILESASTNQTSMYLCASRGTTWDTEAFFGQGTRLTVV.